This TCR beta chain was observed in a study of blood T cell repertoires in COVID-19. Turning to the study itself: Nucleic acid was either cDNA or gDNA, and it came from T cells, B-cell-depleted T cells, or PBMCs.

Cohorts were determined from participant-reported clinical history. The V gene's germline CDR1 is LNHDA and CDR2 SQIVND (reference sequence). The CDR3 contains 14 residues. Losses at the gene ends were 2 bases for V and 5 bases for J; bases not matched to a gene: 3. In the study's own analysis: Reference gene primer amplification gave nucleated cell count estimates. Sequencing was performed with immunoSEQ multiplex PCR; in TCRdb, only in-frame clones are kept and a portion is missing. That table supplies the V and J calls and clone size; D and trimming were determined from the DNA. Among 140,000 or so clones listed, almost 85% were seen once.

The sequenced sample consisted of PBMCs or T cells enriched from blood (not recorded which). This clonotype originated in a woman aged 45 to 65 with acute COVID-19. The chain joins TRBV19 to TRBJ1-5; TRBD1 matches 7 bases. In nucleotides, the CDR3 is TGTGCCAGTAGTATACACAGGGGAGATCAGCCCCAGCATTTT. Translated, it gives CASSIHRGDQPQHF. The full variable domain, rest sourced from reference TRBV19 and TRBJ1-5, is DGGITQSPKYLFRKEGQNVTLSCEQNLNHDAMYWYRQDPGQGLRLIYYSQIVNDFQKGDIAEGYSVSREKKESFPLTVTSAQKNPTAFYLCASSIHRGDQPQHFGDGTRLSIL.